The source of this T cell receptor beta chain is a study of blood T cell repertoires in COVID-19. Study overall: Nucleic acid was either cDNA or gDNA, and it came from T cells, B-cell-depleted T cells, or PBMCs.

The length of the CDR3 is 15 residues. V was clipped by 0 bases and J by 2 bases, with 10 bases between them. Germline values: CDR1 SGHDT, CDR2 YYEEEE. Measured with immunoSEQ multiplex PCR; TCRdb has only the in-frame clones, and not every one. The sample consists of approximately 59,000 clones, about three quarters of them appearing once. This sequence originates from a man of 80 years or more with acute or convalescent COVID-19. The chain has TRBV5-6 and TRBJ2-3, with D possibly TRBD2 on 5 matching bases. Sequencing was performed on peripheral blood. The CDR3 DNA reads TGTGCCAGCAGCTTGGTCGGGATTTACACAGATACGCAGTATTTT. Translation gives CASSLVGIYTDTQYF.